This TCR beta chain was documented in a study of blood T cell repertoires in COVID-19. In the study overall: From T cells, B-cell-depleted T cells, or PBMCs came the material, which was cDNA or gDNA.

Participants, roughly 18 to 89 years old, spanned more than 20 US areas. In assigning cohorts, the study relied on participant-reported clinical history. CDR1 and CDR2 from the germline V gene are SEHNR and FQNEAQ (reference sequence). V was clipped by 4 bases and J by 5 bases, with 23 bases between them. The length of the CDR3 is 18 residues. In the original processing: The assay estimated nucleated cells by amplifying reference gene primers. Profiled with immunoSEQ multiplex PCR; TCRdb holds only in-frame clones, not every one. V and J calls and clone size are given by that table; D and trimming were obtained from the DNA. In the table there are roughly 170,000 clones, approximately 87% of which are singletons.

Sequences were obtained from PBMCs or T cells enriched from blood (not recorded which). The V call is TRBV7-9, the J call TRBJ2-2; weak D call: TRBD2 (5 bases). This receptor was obtained from a woman between 45 and 60 years old who had recovered from COVID-19. The CDR3 DNA reads TGTGCCAGCAGCTACCCACCCCGGACTGATCCTGGGACCGGGGAGCTGTTTTTT. This translates into CASSYPPRTDPGTGELFF.